This T cell receptor (beta chain) was recorded in a study of early T cells in non-severe SARS-CoV-2 infection. In the study overall: The input, bulk RNA from unsorted whole blood, was sequenced, and chains were unpaired.

MiXCR, applied by TCRdb to the 5' RACE reads, yields one record per CDR3 protein. The sample has tens of thousands of distinct CDR3 sequences, just over 20% seen once. Per germline, CDR1 SGDLS and CDR2 YYNGEE. The CDR3 extends over 13 amino acids. The ends were cut back, 3 bases at V and 7 bases at J, with 8 bases in the middle. The sequence derives from an adult who was a healthcare worker with PCR-confirmed SARS-CoV-2 infection or an uninfected control (not recorded which). This sample comprised whole blood, obtained at baseline. The chain links TRBV9 to TRBJ1-6; possibly TRBD1 for D (5 bases). As DNA, the CDR3 is TGTGCCAGCAGCGGGGACGGCAATTCACCCCTCCACTTT. It is translated as CASSGDGNSPLHF.